The 18 T cell receptor beta chains in this list originate from one sample, sequenced in a study of blood T cell repertoires in COVID-19. The protocol was immunoSEQ multiplex PCR, while the TCRdb copy is restricted to in-frame clones and leaves out a portion. The data hold approximately 220,000 clones, with 80% to 90% observed a single time. The sequenced sample consisted of peripheral blood. The receptors were gathered from a man aged 60-69 years who had recovered from COVID-19.

The chain has TRBV5-1 and TRBJ2-7, with 9 bases identical to TRBD2. Germline trimming cut 2 bases from V and 2 bases from J; bases unmatched to any gene: 8. Germline V CDR1 and CDR2: SGHRS, YFSETQ. The CDR3 has 16 residues. CDR3 sequence reads: CASSLGVLAGTYEQYF. For the CDR3, the DNA is TGCGCCAGCAGCTTAGGTGTCCTAGCGGGGACCTACGAGCAGTACTTC.

The chain uses TRBV2 and TRBJ1-1; D gene uncertain. Deletions cut 5 bases from V and 5 bases from J, with 3 bases between. Germline assignment: CDR1 SNHLY and CDR2 FYNNEI. The CDR3 extends over 10 amino acids. The CDR3 is CASSTTEAFF. The CDR3 DNA is TGTGCCAGCAGTACTACTGAAGCTTTCTTT.

This clone was detected a few times. The rearrangement joins TRBV30 to TRBJ1-5; TRBD1 agrees at 7 bases. This CDR3 contains 15 residues. In germline, CDR1 is GTSNPN, CDR2 SVGIG (reference sequence). The J segment lost 5 bases and the V segment lost 0 bases, leaving 7 bases of the junction unmatched. The CDR3 coding sequence is TGTGCCTGGAGTGTACTATCAGGGGGGCATCAGCCCCAGCATTTT. It specifies CAWSVLSGGHQPQHF.

The chain carries TRBV14 and TRBJ2-7; D unclear. CDR3 length: 14 residues. Trimming stripped 5 bases from V and 0 bases from J, with 11 bases between. Germline V gene sequence: CDR1 SGHDN, CDR2 FVKESK. In nucleotides, the CDR3 is TGTGCCAGCAGCACATCAGGTAGCTCCTACGAGCAGTACTTC. Translated: CASSTSGSSYEQYF.

The chain uses TRBV30 and TRBJ2-3, with 9 bases that match TRBD1. Unmatched junction bases numbered 7, after V lost 4 bases and J lost 2 bases. The CDR3 consists of 15 residues. Per the germline V gene, CDR1 is GTSNPN and CDR2 is SVGIG (reference sequence). CDR3 in DNA: TGTGCCTGGAATGCCGGGACAGGGTCCACAGATACGCAGTATTTT. Residues: CAWNAGTGSTDTQYF.

J is TRBJ2-7 and V is TRBV3-1 (or the pseudogene TRBV3-2); 8 bases align to TRBD1. The V gene's germline CDR1 is LGHDT and CDR2 YNNKEL (reference sequence). This CDR3 spans 14 amino acids. V shed 2 bases and J 6 bases; nucleotides not matched to a gene: 6. The chain's CDR3 is CASSQYRGNREQYF. CDR3 nucleotides: TGTGCCAGCAGCCAATACAGGGGGAACCGCGAGCAGTACTTC.

V is TRBV19 and J is TRBJ1-5; 8 nucleotides agree with TRBD1. With V trimmed by 4 bases and J by 7 bases, 6 bases remained unmatched. CDR3 length equals 14 residues. Germline V gives CDR1 LNHDA, CDR2 SQIVND (reference sequence). The CDR3 spells CASSTGGKGQPQHF. The CDR3 DNA reads as TGTGCCAGTAGTACAGGGGGCAAGGGCCAGCCCCAGCATTTT.

CDR3 DNA sequence: TGTGCCAGCAGCCAGCCTCCTAGCGCCTCCTACAATGAGCAGTTCTTC. Residues: CASSQPPSASYNEQFF. J is TRBJ2-1 and V is TRBV28; weak D call: TRBD2 (6 bases). Trimming stripped 6 bases from V and 0 bases from J, with 15 bases between. The CDR3 has 16 amino acids. Per the germline V gene, CDR1 is MDHEN and CDR2 is SYDVKM.

The chain joins TRBV7-2 to TRBJ1-4; TRBD1 agrees at 7 bases. The J segment lost 8 bases and the V segment lost 4 bases, leaving 16 bases of the junction unmatched. This CDR3 has 17 amino acids. CDR1 SGHTA and CDR2 FQGNSA come from the germline V gene. The CDR3 bases are TGTGCCAGCAGCTCCTCGGGACAGCCTGACTACGGGGAAAAACTGTTTTTT. Its protein is CASSSSGQPDYGEKLFF.

The chain employs TRBV2 and TRBJ1-1, with a tentative D call TRBD1 (6 bases). Germline CDR1 SNHLY, CDR2 FYNNEI. The CDR3 runs to 11 residues. Trimming shortened V by 8 bases and J by 12 bases, and 16 bases separated the two germline ends. The CDR3 sequence is CASRQMDSPFF. Here the CDR3 DNA reads TGTGCCAGCCGACAAATGGACAGTCCTTTCTTT.

The V call is TRBV6-5, the J call TRBJ1-2, with TRBD1 matching over 9 bases. Germline V gene sequence: CDR1 MNHEY, CDR2 SVGAGI. V lost 0 bases and J lost 8; bases outside the gene matches: 7. This CDR3 region has 15 residues. In nucleotides, the CDR3 is TGTGCCAGCAGTTACTCTAGGACAGGGGATACGGGCTACACCTTC. Protein: CASSYSRTGDTGYTF.

The chain carries TRBV19 and TRBJ2-1, with 7 bases lining up with TRBD1. V lost 2 bases to trimming and J lost 4 bases; unmatched junction nucleotides: 5. The CDR3 sequence is 15 residues long. The germline V gene has CDR1 LNHDA and CDR2 SQIVND (reference sequence). The CDR3 spells CASSILGTDYNEQFF. Written as DNA, the CDR3 is TGTGCCAGTAGTATACTAGGGACAGATTACAATGAGCAGTTCTTC.

This chain links TRBV19 with TRBJ1-1; no clear D gene. V dropped 5 bases and J dropped 4 bases, with 14 bases sitting between them. This CDR3 has 14 amino acids. Germline V gives CDR1 LNHDA, CDR2 SQIVND (reference sequence). CDR3 residues: CASSPPPVGTEAFF. For the CDR3, the DNA is TGTGCCAGTAGTCCACCCCCGGTTGGCACTGAAGCTTTCTTT.

This clone was seen a few times. The rearrangement uses TRBV6-6 and TRBJ1-6; no definite D call. CDR3 length: 13 amino acids. From germline, CDR1 is MNHNY and CDR2 SVGAGI (reference sequence). Between the trimmed V and J ends, which lost 6 bases and 10 bases, there was a span of 13 bases. CDR3 in amino acids: CASRAYYTSPLHF. The CDR3 DNA follows: TGTGCCAGCAGAGCGTACTATACATCACCCCTCCACTTT.

J is TRBJ1-1 and V is TRBV5-4; 9 bases are shared with TRBD1. V lost 4 bases to trimming and J lost 2 bases; unmatched junction nucleotides: 9. The CDR3 loop spans 16 amino acids. Germline values: CDR1 SGHNT, CDR2 YYREEE (reference sequence). The CDR3 is CASSPTGGASNTEAFF. The DNA of the CDR3 is TGTGCCAGCAGCCCAACAGGGGGCGCATCTAACACTGAAGCTTTCTTT.

The J gene is TRBJ1-2, the V gene TRBV11-2; D is unclear. This CDR3 has 15 amino acids. CDR1 is SGHAT and CDR2 is FQNNGV in the germline V gene. Trimming took 5 bases from V and 1 from J, leaving 14 bases between them. The CDR3 is CASSPTPGINYGYTF. As DNA, the CDR3 is TGTGCCAGCAGCCCGACCCCGGGGATTAACTATGGCTACACCTTC.

The V and J genes are TRBV11-2 and TRBJ2-7; no clear D gene. Trimming cost V 4 bases and J 2 bases, with 6 bases left between them. The CDR3 has 12 residues. Germline assignment: CDR1 SGHAT and CDR2 FQNNGV. The CDR3 DNA sequence: TGTGCCAGCAGCTCCTCGGCCTACGAGCAGTACTTC. Protein sequence: CASSSSAYEQYF. Full variable domain (remainder filled in from reference TRBV11-2 and TRBJ2-7): EAGVAQSPRYKIIEKRQSVAFWCNPISGHATLYWYQQILGQGPKLLIQFQNNGVVDDSQLPKDRFSAERLKGVDSTLKIQPAKLEDSAVYLCASSSSAYEQYFGPGTRLTVT.

This clone has just one count. This rearrangement joins TRBV29-1 to TRBJ1-4; 12 nucleotides line up with TRBD1. The germline V gene has CDR1 SQVTM and CDR2 ANQGSEA. This CDR3 comprises 14 residues. V shed 4 bases, J shed 6 bases, and the junction held 3 bases outside the gene matches. CDR3 nucleotide sequence: TGCAGCGTTGCCGGGACAGGGGGCTATGAAAAACTGTTTTTT. As protein: CSVAGTGGYEKLFF.